This T cell receptor (beta chain) was identified during a study of beta chain features in type 1 diabetes (dated by TCRdb to 2017 to 2018). About the full investigation: Mean age, gender distribution, total cell number and subset yield did not differ between patients and healthy donors. In the study, TCRB repertoires of sorted circulating CD4+ T cell subsets from recently diagnosed type 1 diabetes patients were compared with those of matched healthy donors. A total of just under 110,000,000 sorted cells were examined across all samples, and RNA yield correlated strongly with the number of cells per subset. Naive and central memory subsets were obtained from all 30 or so donors, but regulatory and stem cell-like memory subsets were isolated from only 8 patients and about 8 healthy donors.

A single peripheral blood draw of around 0.11 L on average was collected from each donor into heparinised tubes. A BD FACSAria II was used to sort naive, central memory, regulatory and stem cell-like memory CD4+ T cells with a panel that included CD45RO, CCR7, CD25, CD127, CD95 and CD27. Every sorted population had a purity above 95%. PBMCs were separated immediately by Lymphoprep density gradient centrifugation and were stained directly, without being cultured. Samples were stained and sorted in pairs, with one healthy donor and one patient per experiment, so that batch effects were minimized. On the study overall, not on this receptor specifically: Patients with type 1 diabetes made fewer insertions and deleted more nucleotides at VDJ recombination sites, implying thymic rearrangement abnormalities. Because small numbers of individuals were included in the HLA sub-analyses, any influence of HLA type on TCRB rearrangement was left unresolved. In all four CD4+ subsets, TCRB CDR3 length was moderately but significantly shorter in type 1 diabetes patients. Because cDNA was sequenced instead of genomic DNA, activated cells with high expression could be over-represented, although the groups did not differ in activation or CD3 levels. The naive, central memory and regulatory TCRB repertoires appeared to resemble one another more closely among patients than among healthy donors. PCR may preferentially amplify shorter templates, but because patient and control samples were amplified and corrected together, any resulting skew would affect both groups equally.

The germline V gene yields SGHRS for CDR1 and YFSETQ for CDR2. The V end loses 4 bases and the J end loses 7 bases, and a stretch of 24 bases separates them. The CDR3 covers 17 residues, taking in both the cysteine and the phenylalanine. Only the CDR3 region is kept as DNA, spanning 51 bases read in frame from base 1. The entire amount of isolated RNA was reverse transcribed using the High Capacity cDNA Reverse Transcription Kit, so the sequenced TCRB transcripts were expressed ones. Naive, central memory and regulatory T cell samples underwent deep immunoSEQ sequencing, averaging about 3.5 million total reads per sample. After sorted cells were lysed in RLT buffer, RNA was extracted with DNase-treated RNeasy Micro or Mini kits, with the choice depending on cell number. To prevent cross-contamination, each cell subset was processed individually, whereas patient and healthy donor samples were processed jointly. The immunoSEQ multiplex PCR was used to amplify TCRB sequences from cDNA, generating 87-bp fragments that spanned the CDR3 region. Sequencing of the amplicons was performed on the Illumina HiSeq platform. As for how the authors treated the data: Synthetic template baselines were used to correct PCR bias computationally, reads within Hamming distance 2 were collapsed together, and singletons that could not be merged were discarded. Reads were aligned against IMGT so that V, D and J genes, CDR3 length and insertions or deletions at six rearrangement sites could be assigned. Within each subset, clonotype counts were normalized to sorted cell number, after which true diversity and Gini coefficients were computed with the tcR R package. The overlap coefficient, calculated on TCRB nucleotide sequences, was used to quantify repertoire sharing. Out-of-frame TCRB sequences from naive cells were analyzed as a proxy for the pre-selection repertoire. What TCRdb holds here is the immuneACCESS table cut down to in-frame rearrangements. Part of the clones is not present; checked against another copy, under half of the missing clones reflect an unresolved V gene, and the others are unexplained. From that table come the V and J calls and clone size; the DNA was used to work out D and trimming. Recorded for this sample are under 550,000 clones; roughly 11% of them occurred a single time. Of the sample, about 0.042% is held by the ten largest clones.

This clone was counted only a few times. Its cognate antigen has yet to be identified. The record has no base qualities; no much larger clone is one base away. What was sequenced was naive CD4+ T cells from blood. The cell subset or site tag for this specimen amounts to: true naive CD4+ T cells. The origin of this receptor is a woman aged 18-29 years in good health. The V and J segments used are TRBV5-1 and TRBJ1-5; a confident D gene designation cannot be given. CDR3 loop: CASSPGFVGTVKQPQHF. The nucleotides are TGCGCCAGCAGCCCGGGGTTTGTGGGAACAGTAAAGCAGCCCCAGCATTTT. This CDR3, with the reference TRBV5-1 and TRBJ1-5 proteins standing in past its ends, gives the full variable domain KAGVTQTPRYLIKTRGQQVTLSCSPISGHRSVSWYQQTPGQGLQFLFEYFSETQRNKGNFPGRFSGRQFSNSRSEMNVSTLELGDSALYLCASSPGFVGTVKQPQHFGDGTRLSIL.